These 12 T cell receptor beta chains originate from one sample sequenced in a study of identical twins. Each CDR3 protein gets one entry after TCRdb re-called the 5' RACE reads with MiXCR. Here the sample spans about 720,000 distinct CDR3 sequences, 18% being singletons. The sample also formed part of further work on T cells expressing NK-cell markers.

The sequencing input was PBMCs. The receptors originated from a woman aged 18-35 years in good health.

V gene TRBV5-1 combines with J gene TRBJ2-1; TRBD2 agrees at 12 bases. Trimming at V came to 4 bases and at J to 9 bases, leaving 11 bases not matched to a gene. The CDR3 totals 16 residues. Germline lookup yields CDR1 SGHRS and CDR2 YFSETQ. The CDR3 nucleotides are TGCGCCAGCAGCCCTCCGGTTCTAGCGGGAGGGGGTGAGCAGTTCTTC. Translating gives CASSPPVLAGGGEQFF.

The sample holds a few counts of this clonotype. V usage is TRBV12-3 or TRBV12-4 and J usage is TRBJ2-1; D tentatively reads TRBD1 or TRBD2 (5 bases each). The CDR3 runs 14 residues. Deletions cut 3 bases from V and 7 bases from J, with 13 bases between. The CDR3 DNA reads as TGTGCCAGCAGTTTTGATCCGGGGCCGAATGAGCAGTTCTTC. Amino acids: CASSFDPGPNEQFF.

This clonotype has only a few counts. In DNA, the CDR3 is TGCGCCAGCAGCTCCGACAGCTTTTCCTACGAGCAGTACTTC. This encodes CASSSDSFSYEQYF. This sequence joins TRBV5-1 and TRBJ2-7, with a tentative D call TRBD1 (5 bases). V lost 3 bases to trimming and J lost 1 base, with 11 bases between them. The CDR3 sequence is 14 residues long. Germline lookup yields CDR1 SGHRS and CDR2 YFSETQ.

The rearrangement links TRBV14 to TRBJ2-5; D not certain. Germline V gene data show CDR1 as SGHDN and CDR2 as FVKESK. This CDR3 region has 11 residues. Trimming pared 3 bases from V and 5 bases from J, leaving 4 bases between. CDR3 amino acids: CASSQTETQYF. The CDR3 nucleotides are TGTGCCAGCAGCCAGACGGAGACCCAGTACTTC.

This clonotype was observed a handful of times. The genes are TRBV7-9 and TRBJ1-4; 7 bases line up with TRBD1. The CDR3 is 14 amino acids. Germline V gives CDR1 SEHNR, CDR2 FQNEAQ (reference sequence). The ends lost 5 bases at V and 7 bases at J; junction bases unmatched: 7. CDR3 amino acids: CASSGDRVREKLFF. DNA for the CDR3: TGTGCCAGCAGCGGAGACAGGGTTCGTGAAAAACTGTTTTTT.

The chain carries TRBV9 and TRBJ2-2; no firm D call. Germline CDR1 SGDLS, CDR2 YYNGEE. The CDR3 contains 16 residues. The V end was cut by 0 bases, the J end by 5 bases, with 14 bases between. The CDR3 DNA is TGTGCCAGCAGCGTAGGCCGATGGGCGAGGACCGGGGAGCTGTTTTTT. Residues: CASSVGRWARTGELFF.

In this sample, this clonotype turned up a few times. The gene calls are TRBV3-1 and TRBJ1-2; no clear D gene. CDR3 length equals 14 residues. CDR1 and CDR2 (germline): LGHDT, YNNKEL (reference sequence). Trimming cost V 1 base and J 4 bases, with 10 bases left between them. DNA for the CDR3: TGTGCCAGCAGCCAAGCGGACGGTATCTATGGCTACACCTTC. It is translated as CASSQADGIYGYTF.

V usage is TRBV20-1 and J usage is TRBJ2-7; 8 nucleotides match TRBD1. V shed 1 base and J 1 base; nucleotides not matched to a gene: 9. The germline V gene has CDR1 DFQATT and CDR2 SNEGSKA (reference sequence). The CDR3 totals 16 residues. CDR3 amino acids: CSARAISGTGSYEQYF. CDR3 nucleotides: TGCAGTGCTAGAGCCATATCCGGGACAGGATCCTACGAGCAGTACTTC.

The rearrangement joins TRBV9 to TRBJ2-3; 10 positions match TRBD2. From germline, CDR1 is SGDLS and CDR2 YYNGEE. CDR3 size: 15 residues. Losses at the gene ends were 5 bases for V and 7 bases for J; bases not matched to a gene: 10. The CDR3 sequence: CASSGTSGELNTQYF. CDR3 coding DNA: TGTGCCAGCAGTGGAACTAGCGGGGAATTGAATACGCAGTATTTT.

The rearrangement links TRBV12-3 or TRBV12-4 to TRBJ2-5, with 9 positions matching TRBD2. This CDR3 region has 17 residues. Trimming took 1 base from V and 2 from J; bases not matched to a gene: 8. The CDR3 protein is CASSLVRSSGGQETQYF. The CDR3, as DNA: TGTGCCAGCAGTTTAGTTCGGTCCAGCGGGGGGCAAGAGACCCAGTACTTC.

V gene TRBV5-6 combines with J gene TRBJ1-1; 7 positions match TRBD1. CDR3 length: 15 amino acids. With V trimmed by 5 bases and J by 1 base, 8 bases remained unmatched. The germline gives CDR1 SGHDT, CDR2 YYEEEE. The CDR3 DNA sequence: TGTGCCAGCAGAGATAGGACAGGCCCGAACACTGAAGCTTTCTTT. Translated, it gives CASRDRTGPNTEAFF.

This clonotype was seen ten or more times. This chain uses TRBV5-1 with TRBJ2-1, with TRBD2 identical over 13 bases. Per the germline V gene, CDR1 is SGHRS and CDR2 is YFSETQ. After removal of 0 bases from V and 7 bases from J, the junction contained 4 bases not matched to a gene. CDR3 length: 16 amino acids. The CDR3 reads CASSLGGTSGTNEQFF. In nucleotides, the CDR3 is TGCGCCAGCAGCTTGGGGGGGACTAGCGGGACGAATGAGCAGTTCTTC.